The next 27 T cell receptor beta chains were all read from a single sample in a study of blood T cells in healthy people across ages. For the second PCR, which ran for roughly 7 to 11 cycles, a sample-barcoded 5' primer and a J-beta primer mix were used. TCRdb re-called the 5' RACE reads through MiXCR, storing one row per CDR3 protein. In the table there are about 1.6 million distinct CDR3 sequences, about 31% of which are singletons. What was sequenced was blood. These TCRs come from a young woman in good health.

V gene TRBV28 combines with J gene TRBJ1-1, with D possibly TRBD1 on 5 matching bases. The CDR3 runs to 15 residues. V lost 6 bases and J lost 4, with 18 bases in between. Germline assignment: CDR1 MDHEN and CDR2 SYDVKM. CDR3 DNA sequence: TGTGCCAGCAGCATAAGCCGGGGCCCAGGCACTGAAGCTTTCTTT. This encodes CASSISRGPGTEAFF.

The gene calls are TRBV20-1 and TRBJ1-3, with D uncertain. CDR3 size: 13 residues. CDR1 and CDR2 (germline): DFQATT, SNEGSKA (reference sequence). Trimming cost V 3 bases and J 2 bases, with 8 bases left between them. The CDR3: CSASRPAGNTIYF. The CDR3 DNA reads TGCAGTGCTAGCCGGCCGGCTGGAAACACCATATATTTT.

The chain is built from TRBV21-1 and TRBJ2-7; the D call of TRBD1 is as the table states it, not checked on the DNA. TRBV21-1 is reported as a pseudogene. The CDR3 is 11 amino acids. DNA for the CDR3: TGCGCCACCCCCTTGTGTTACGAGCAGTACTTC. It is translated as CATPLCYEQYF.

The sample holds a few counts of this clonotype. The chain recombines TRBV7-9 with TRBJ1-5; D not resolved. Deletions cut 5 bases from V and 4 bases from J, with 18 bases between. The CDR3 is 16 amino acids. Germline-derived CDR1 and CDR2 are SEHNR and FQNEAQ (reference sequence). The CDR3 sequence is CASSLGRVRLNQPQHF. The CDR3 DNA reads TGTGCCAGCAGCCTGGGAAGGGTACGACTGAATCAGCCCCAGCATTTT.

V gene TRBV20-1 combines with J gene TRBJ2-3; 15 positions match TRBD2. This CDR3 contains 18 residues. V trimming: 2 bases; J trimming: 2 bases; junction bases outside the gene matches: 8. CDR1 is DFQATT and CDR2 is SNEGSKA in the germline V gene (reference sequence). CDR3 bases: TGCAGTGCTAGACCCTCCGGGACTAGCGGGGGGATCACAGATACGCAGTATTTT. As protein: CSARPSGTSGGITDTQYF.

This clonotype was recorded many times. The J gene is TRBJ2-3, the V gene TRBV12-3 or TRBV12-4; no clear D. CDR3 length: 13 residues. Trimming cost V 4 bases and J 3 bases, with 8 bases left between them. The CDR3 spells CASSSSNTDTQYF. CDR3 DNA: TGTGCCAGCAGTTCCTCTAATACAGATACGCAGTATTTT.

This sequence joins TRBV4-1 and TRBJ2-1; 7 positions match TRBD1. The germline V gene encodes CDR1 MGHRA and CDR2 YSYEKL. The trim removed 5 bases at V and 4 bases at J, leaving 8 bases unmatched. This CDR3 has 15 residues. CDR3 DNA sequence: TGCGCCAGCAGCACCGGGACAGCTAATTACAATGAGCAGTTCTTC. It specifies CASSTGTANYNEQFF.

The CDR3 here is CASSPPQGAGEQYF. The CDR3 DNA reads as TGTGCCAGCAGTCCCCCACAGGGGGCGGGTGAGCAGTACTTC. The chain combines TRBV28 with TRBJ2-7; 9 bases fit TRBD1. J gave up 7 bases and V 5 bases, and 9 bases lay outside the gene matches. The CDR3 length is 14 residues. CDR1 MDHEN and CDR2 SYDVKM come from the germline V gene.

This clonotype was counted only a few times. The chain carries TRBV27 and TRBJ2-3, with TRBD2 identical over 9 bases. Losses at the gene ends were 8 bases for V and 7 bases for J; bases not matched to a gene: 13. This CDR3 is 15 amino acids long. CDR1 and CDR2 (germline): MNHEY, SMNVEV (reference sequence). The DNA of the CDR3 is TGTGCCAGCCGTCCAAATAGCGGGAGAGGTAATACGCAGTATTTT. This encodes CASRPNSGRGNTQYF.

A note on this clonotype: A much bigger clone sits one base away, suggesting this may be a read error. This chain links TRBV10-3 with TRBJ2-7, with a possible D match to TRBD1 (5 bases). The length of the CDR3 is 15 residues. The germline gives CDR1 ENHRY, CDR2 SYGVKD. Trimming shortened V by 2 bases and J by 2 bases, and 13 bases separated the two germline ends. The CDR3, as DNA: TGTGCCATCAGTGAGCCCATCGACAGTGCCTACGAGCAGTACTTC. The encoded protein is CAISEPIDSAYEQYF.

This clonotype was seen only a few times. V is TRBV6-1 and J is TRBJ2-6, with D perhaps matching TRBD1 (6 bases). The germline gives CDR1 MNHNS, CDR2 SASEGT. Trimming took off 7 bases at V and 0 bases at J, with 28 bases between the two ends. This CDR3 comprises 21 residues. The CDR3 DNA follows: TGTGCCAGCAAAGGGGAAATCCCCAGGGGATTCCCCTCCTCTGGGGCCAACGTCCTGACTTTC. Encoded protein: CASKGEIPRGFPSSGANVLTF.

V is TRBV5-4 and J is TRBJ2-1; 11 nucleotides line up with TRBD2. The V gene end was trimmed by 3 bases and the J gene end by 6 bases; junction bases not matched to a gene: 8. Germline assignment: CDR1 SGHNT and CDR2 YYREEE (reference sequence). This CDR3 is built from 16 residues. In DNA form, the CDR3 reads TGTGCCAGCAGCTGGATTAGCGGGGGGGCGGGCAATGAGCAGTTCTTC. Protein sequence: CASSWISGGAGNEQFF.

This chain connects TRBV6-1 to TRBJ1-1; 7 bases agree with TRBD1. The J segment lost 7 bases and the V segment lost 6 bases, leaving 8 bases of the junction unmatched. Per germline, CDR1 MNHNS and CDR2 SASEGT. The CDR3 runs 13 residues. Here the CDR3 reads CASRDRWDSEAFF. The CDR3 region has the DNA TGTGCCAGCAGAGACAGGTGGGACAGTGAAGCTTTCTTT.

This clonotype was seen more than once but under ten times. The chain uses TRBV27 and TRBJ1-1; possibly TRBD1 for D (6 bases). This CDR3 contains 12 residues. V lost 9 bases to trimming and J lost 0 bases, with 8 bases between them. Germline V gene data show CDR1 as MNHEY and CDR2 as SMNVEV (reference sequence). The CDR3 DNA reads TGTGCCAGTGGGACACTGAACACTGAAGCTTTCTTT. It is translated as CASGTLNTEAFF.

V is TRBV2 and J is TRBJ2-1, with 14 positions matching TRBD2. V dropped 11 bases and J dropped 12; count of bases not matched to a gene: 15. The CDR3 extends over 15 amino acids. Per germline, CDR1 SNHLY and CDR2 FYNNEI. Here the CDR3 reads CAAKEGLAGVRGQFF. The CDR3 bases are TGTGCCGCCAAGGAGGGACTAGCGGGAGTCCGTGGGCAGTTCTTC. The full variable domain, its missing parts supplied by reference TRBV2 and TRBJ2-1, is EPEVTQTPSHQVTQMGQEVILRCVPISNHLYFYWYRQILGQKVEFLVSFYNNEISEKSEIFDDQFSVERPDGSNFTLKIRSTKLEDSAMYFCAAKEGLAGVRGQFFGPGTRLTVL.

The rearrangement joins TRBV6-1 to TRBJ2-7; weak D call: TRBD2 (5 bases). The DNA matches TRBJ2-5 better at its end, which makes the J call doubtful. This CDR3 is built from 13 residues. The germline V gene encodes CDR1 MNHNS and CDR2 SASEGT. The CDR3 DNA reads as TGTGCCAGTCGTGCATGGAGGAAAGAGACCCAGTACTTC. This sequence encodes CASRAWRKETQYF.

This clonotype was found a few times. The chain carries TRBV6-1 and TRBJ2-1; 16 positions agree with TRBD2. The CDR3 is 17 amino acids. The V segment lost 7 bases and the J segment 4 bases; nucleotides outside the gene matches: 7. The germline V gene has CDR1 MNHNS and CDR2 SASEGT. This CDR3 reads CASTTVGLAGGYNEQFF. In DNA form, the CDR3 reads TGTGCCAGCACCACCGTGGGACTAGCGGGGGGGTACAATGAGCAGTTCTTC.

This clonotype was picked up one time. The rearrangement uses TRBV20-1 and TRBJ1-2, with 7 bases fitting TRBD1. The CDR3 is made up of 12 amino acids. With 5 bases clipped from V and 8 bases from J, the junction kept 8 bases outside the gene matches. Germline values: CDR1 DFQATT, CDR2 SNEGSKA (reference sequence). In DNA form, the CDR3 reads TGCAGTGCTTCGGGACAGAGTCGGGGCTACACCTTC. This encodes CSASGQSRGYTF.

This clonotype was recorded at least ten times. CDR3 protein: CASSAELATPYEQYF. The DNA for the CDR3 is TGTGCCAGCAGCGCCGAACTAGCGACGCCCTACGAGCAGTACTTC. V is TRBV9 and J is TRBJ2-7, with TRBD2 matching over 7 bases. The length of the CDR3 is 15 residues. The V gene end was trimmed by 3 bases and the J gene end by 2 bases; junction bases not matched to a gene: 8. Looked up from germline, CDR1 is SGDLS and CDR2 is YYNGEE.

CDR3 DNA sequence: TGTGCCAGCAGACCCCGGACGGGGGAGACCTACGAGCAGTACTTC. Its protein product is CASRPRTGETYEQYF. The chain combines TRBV28 with TRBJ2-7, with D possibly matching TRBD2 (6 bases). Germline loops: CDR1 MDHEN, CDR2 SYDVKM. V lost 6 bases to trimming and J lost 2 bases, with 17 bases between them. The CDR3 is 15 amino acids.

The chain recombines TRBV12-3 or TRBV12-4 with TRBJ1-1; perhaps TRBD1 as D (5 bases). The V end lost 3 bases, the J end lost 3 bases, and 14 bases lay between the germline ends. CDR3 length: 15 amino acids. The CDR3 DNA follows: TGTGCCAGCAGTTTTGTGGCAGGGTTCGACACTGAAGCTTTCTTT. As protein: CASSFVAGFDTEAFF.

This clonotype was recorded once. The V gene is TRBV24-1, the J gene TRBJ1-2; TRBD1 matches 8 bases. Germline loops: CDR1 KGHDR, CDR2 SFDVKD. V shed 4 bases and J 5 bases; nucleotides not matched to a gene: 11. The CDR3 extends over 16 amino acids. In DNA, the CDR3 is TGTGCCACCAGTGAAAAACAAGGACAGGGAGCATATGGCTACACCTTC. As protein: CATSEKQGQGAYGYTF.

With regard to this clonotype: At one end, the junction sequence differs from germline, possibly due to a read error. The chain employs TRBV20-1 and TRBJ2-3; D is perhaps TRBD1 (5 bases). From germline, CDR1 is DFQATT and CDR2 SNEGSKA (reference sequence). The length of the CDR3 is 15 residues. The CDR3 DNA reads TGCAGTGCCCTCCGGCCCCTAGACCGCACAGGTACGCAGTATTTT. Translating gives CSALRPLDRTGTQYF.

The gene calls are TRBV6-6 and TRBJ2-3; D call uncertain. Deletions cut 2 bases from V and 4 bases from J, with 10 bases between. CDR1 and CDR2 (germline): MNHNY, SVGAGI (reference sequence). The CDR3 has 14 residues. The CDR3: CASSYEYIADTQYF. CDR3 nucleotide sequence: TGTGCCAGCAGTTACGAATACATCGCAGATACGCAGTATTTT.

This clonotype was observed many times. Germline is not matched at one junction end, which may reflect a read error. J is TRBJ2-1 and V is TRBV29-1, with 7 positions matching TRBD2. This CDR3 has 11 amino acids. Germline V gene lookup returns CDR1 SQVTM and CDR2 ANQGSEA. CDR3 sequence: CGGSSYNEQFF. CDR3 nucleotides: TGTGGCGGGAGCTCCTACAATGAGCAGTTCTTC.

The gene calls are TRBV14 and TRBJ1-1; weak D call: TRBD1 (6 bases). V was clipped by 3 bases and J by 4 bases, with 12 bases between them. The length of the CDR3 is 14 residues. CDR1 and CDR2 (germline): SGHDN, FVKESK. Here the CDR3 reads CASSQGRGGTEAFF. The CDR3 DNA sequence: TGTGCCAGCAGCCAGGGCAGGGGAGGCACTGAAGCTTTCTTT.

This clonotype was seen more than once but under ten times. The gene calls are TRBV7-8 and TRBJ1-2; 10 bases are shared with TRBD1. The CDR3 sequence is 17 residues long. V lost 7 bases, J lost 2 bases, and 13 bases stayed unmatched. Germline V gives CDR1 SGHVS, CDR2 FQNEAQ. The CDR3 nucleotides read TGTGCCAGCACCTGGAGGACAGGGGGAACATCGAACTATGGCTACACCTTC. This gives the protein CASTWRTGGTSNYGYTF.